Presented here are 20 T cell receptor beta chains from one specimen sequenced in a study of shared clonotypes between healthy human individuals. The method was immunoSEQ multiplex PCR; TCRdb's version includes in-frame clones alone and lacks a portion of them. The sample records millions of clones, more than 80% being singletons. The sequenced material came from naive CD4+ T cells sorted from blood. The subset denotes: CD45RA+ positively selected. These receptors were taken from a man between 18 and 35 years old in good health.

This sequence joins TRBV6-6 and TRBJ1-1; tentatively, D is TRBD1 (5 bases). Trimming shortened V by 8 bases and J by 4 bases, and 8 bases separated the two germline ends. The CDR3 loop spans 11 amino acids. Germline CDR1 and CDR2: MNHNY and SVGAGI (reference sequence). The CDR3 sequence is CASQGSTEAFF. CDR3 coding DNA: TGTGCCAGCCAGGGTTCCACTGAAGCTTTCTTT.

The CDR3 protein is CASSLRQGSTYEQYF. The CDR3 DNA is TGTGCCAGCAGCTTGAGACAGGGATCCACCTACGAGCAGTACTTC. The chain has TRBV9 and TRBJ2-7; 7 nucleotides align to TRBD1. With 4 bases clipped from V and 2 bases from J, the junction kept 9 bases outside the gene matches. The CDR3 has 15 residues. Germline V gene data show CDR1 as SGDLS and CDR2 as YYNGEE.

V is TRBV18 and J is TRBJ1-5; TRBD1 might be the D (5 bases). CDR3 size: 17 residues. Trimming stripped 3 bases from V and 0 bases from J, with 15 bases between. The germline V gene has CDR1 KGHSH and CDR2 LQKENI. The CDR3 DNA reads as TGTGCCAGCTCACCGAATACCAGGGATAGTAGCAATCAGCCCCAGCATTTT. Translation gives CASSPNTRDSSNQPQHF. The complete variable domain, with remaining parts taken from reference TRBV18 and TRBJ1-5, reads NAGVMQNPRHLVRRRGQEARLRCSPMKGHSHVYWYRQLPEEGLKFMVYLQKENIIDESGMPKERFSAEFPKEGPSILRIQQVVRGDSAAYFCASSPNTRDSSNQPQHFGDGTRLSIL.

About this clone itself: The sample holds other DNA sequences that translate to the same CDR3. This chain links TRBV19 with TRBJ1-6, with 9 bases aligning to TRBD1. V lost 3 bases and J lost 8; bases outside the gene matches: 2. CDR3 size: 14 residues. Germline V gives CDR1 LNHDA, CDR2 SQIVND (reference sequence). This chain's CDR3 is CASSIRDRDSPLHF. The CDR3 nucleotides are TGTGCCAGTAGTATCCGGGACAGGGATTCACCCCTCCACTTT.

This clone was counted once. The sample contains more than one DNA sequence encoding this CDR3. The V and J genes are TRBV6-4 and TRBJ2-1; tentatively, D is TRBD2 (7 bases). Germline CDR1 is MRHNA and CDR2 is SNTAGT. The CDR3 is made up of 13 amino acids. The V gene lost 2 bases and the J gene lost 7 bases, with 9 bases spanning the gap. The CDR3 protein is CASSDRGGNEQFF. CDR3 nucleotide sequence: TGTGCCAGCAGTGACAGGGGGGGTAATGAGCAGTTCTTC.

The chain's CDR3 is CASSPQAKNTEAFF. The CDR3 coding sequence is TGTGCCAGCAGCCCTCAGGCGAAGAACACTGAAGCTTTCTTT. The chain is built from TRBV9 and TRBJ1-1; no definite D call. Per the germline V gene, CDR1 is SGDLS and CDR2 is YYNGEE. The CDR3 runs 14 residues. V was clipped by 4 bases and J by 1 base, with 11 bases between them.

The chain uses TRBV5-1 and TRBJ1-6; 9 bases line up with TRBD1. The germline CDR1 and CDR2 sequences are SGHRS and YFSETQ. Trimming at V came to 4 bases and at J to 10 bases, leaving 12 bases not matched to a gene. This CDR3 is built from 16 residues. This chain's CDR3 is CASSRSWDRDSSPLHF. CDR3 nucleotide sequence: TGCGCCAGCAGCCGAAGCTGGGACAGGGATTCATCACCCCTCCACTTT.

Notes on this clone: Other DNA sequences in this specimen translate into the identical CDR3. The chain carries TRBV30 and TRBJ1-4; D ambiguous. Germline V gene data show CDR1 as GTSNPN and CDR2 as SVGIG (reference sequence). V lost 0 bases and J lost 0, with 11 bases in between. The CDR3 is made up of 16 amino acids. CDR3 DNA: TGTGCCTGGAGTGTCGGCAGGACTTCAACTAATGAAAAACTGTTTTTT. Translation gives CAWSVGRTSTNEKLFF. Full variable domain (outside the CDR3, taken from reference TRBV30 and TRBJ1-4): SQTIHQWPATLVQPVGSPLSLECTVEGTSNPNLYWYRQAAGRGLQLLFYSVGIGQISSEVPQNLSASRPQDRQFILSSKKLLLSDSGFYLCAWSVGRTSTNEKLFFGSGTQLSVL.

The chain's CDR3 is CASSHGQIGTYEQYF. The CDR3 DNA reads as TGTGCCAGCAGTCATGGACAGATCGGGACCTACGAGCAGTACTTC. The J gene is TRBJ2-7, the V gene TRBV28; D is perhaps TRBD1 (6 bases). The CDR3 covers 15 residues. Germline CDR1 reads MDHEN; CDR2 reads SYDVKM. V lost 5 bases and J 2 bases, leaving 16 bases between the germline ends.

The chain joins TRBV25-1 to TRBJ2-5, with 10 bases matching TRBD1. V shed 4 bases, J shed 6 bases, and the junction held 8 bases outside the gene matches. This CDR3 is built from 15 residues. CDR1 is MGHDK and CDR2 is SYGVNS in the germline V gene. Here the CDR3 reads CASSGGQGLTQTQYF. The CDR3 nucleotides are TGTGCCAGCAGTGGGGGACAGGGGTTGACCCAGACCCAGTACTTC.

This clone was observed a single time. The CDR3 region has the DNA TGTGCCAGCAGTGACATCTCGCCCGGCGACTCTGGAAACACCATATATTTT. Its protein product is CASSDISPGDSGNTIYF. J is TRBJ1-3 and V is TRBV6-4; D remains ambiguous. This CDR3 spans 17 amino acids. V gave up 2 bases and J gave up 0 bases, with 14 bases separating them. Per germline, CDR1 MRHNA and CDR2 SNTAGT.

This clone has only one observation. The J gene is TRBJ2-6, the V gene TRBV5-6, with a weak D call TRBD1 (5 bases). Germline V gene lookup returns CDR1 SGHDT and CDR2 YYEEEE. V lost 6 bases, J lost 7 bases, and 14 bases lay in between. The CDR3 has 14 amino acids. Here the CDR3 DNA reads TGTGCCAGCACGCCCACGGACACCGCCAACGTCCTGACTTTC. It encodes CASTPTDTANVLTF.

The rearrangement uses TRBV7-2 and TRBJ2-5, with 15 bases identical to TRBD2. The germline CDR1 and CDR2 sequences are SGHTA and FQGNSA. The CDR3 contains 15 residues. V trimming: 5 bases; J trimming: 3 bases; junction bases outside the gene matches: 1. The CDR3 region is CASSRTSGREETQYF. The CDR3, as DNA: TGTGCCAGCAGCCGGACTAGCGGGAGGGAAGAGACCCAGTACTTC.

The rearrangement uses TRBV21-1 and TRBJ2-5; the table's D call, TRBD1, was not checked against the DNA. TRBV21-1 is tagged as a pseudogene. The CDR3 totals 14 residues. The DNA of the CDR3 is TGTGCCAGCACCCAAGGGCAGGGGAAAGAGACCCAGTACTTC. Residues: CASTQGQGKETQYF.

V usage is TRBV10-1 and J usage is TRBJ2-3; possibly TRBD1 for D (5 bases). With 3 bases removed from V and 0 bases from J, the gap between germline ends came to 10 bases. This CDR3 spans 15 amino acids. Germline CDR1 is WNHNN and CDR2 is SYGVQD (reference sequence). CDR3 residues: CASSDPRTSTDTQYF. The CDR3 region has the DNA TGCGCCAGCAGTGATCCGAGGACAAGCACAGATACGCAGTATTTT.

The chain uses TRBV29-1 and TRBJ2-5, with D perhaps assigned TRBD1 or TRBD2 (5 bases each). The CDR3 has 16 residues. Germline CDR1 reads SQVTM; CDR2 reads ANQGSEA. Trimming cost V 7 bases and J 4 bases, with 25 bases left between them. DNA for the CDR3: TGCAGCGCCAGCCTGGGAACTAGGGGCCGAGGAGAGACCCAGTACTTC. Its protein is CSASLGTRGRGETQYF.

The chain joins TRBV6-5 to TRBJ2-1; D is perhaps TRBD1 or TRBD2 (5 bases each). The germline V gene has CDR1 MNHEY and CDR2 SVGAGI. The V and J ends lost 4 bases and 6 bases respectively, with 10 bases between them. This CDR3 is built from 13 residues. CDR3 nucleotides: TGTGCCAGCAGTTGGGGGATCGGCAATGAGCAGTTCTTC. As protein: CASSWGIGNEQFF.

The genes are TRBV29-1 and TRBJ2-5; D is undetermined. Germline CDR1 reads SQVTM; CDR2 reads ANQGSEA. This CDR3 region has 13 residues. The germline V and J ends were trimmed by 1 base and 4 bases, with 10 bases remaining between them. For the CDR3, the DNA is TGCAGCGTTGAAGGGGCGGCCCCAGAGACCCAGTACTTC. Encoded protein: CSVEGAAPETQYF.

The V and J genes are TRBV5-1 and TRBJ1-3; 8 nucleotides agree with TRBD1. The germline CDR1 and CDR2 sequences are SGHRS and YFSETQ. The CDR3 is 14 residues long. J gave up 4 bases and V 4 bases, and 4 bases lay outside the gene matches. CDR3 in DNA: TGCGCCAGCAGCGTGACAGGGGAAGGAAACACCATATATTTT. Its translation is CASSVTGEGNTIYF.

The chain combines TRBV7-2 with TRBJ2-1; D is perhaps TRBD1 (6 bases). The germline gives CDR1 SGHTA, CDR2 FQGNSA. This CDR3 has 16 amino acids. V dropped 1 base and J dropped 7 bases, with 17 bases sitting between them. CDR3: CASSLVGGAVRNEQFF. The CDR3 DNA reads TGTGCCAGCAGCTTAGTAGGGGGAGCAGTCAGGAATGAGCAGTTCTTC.